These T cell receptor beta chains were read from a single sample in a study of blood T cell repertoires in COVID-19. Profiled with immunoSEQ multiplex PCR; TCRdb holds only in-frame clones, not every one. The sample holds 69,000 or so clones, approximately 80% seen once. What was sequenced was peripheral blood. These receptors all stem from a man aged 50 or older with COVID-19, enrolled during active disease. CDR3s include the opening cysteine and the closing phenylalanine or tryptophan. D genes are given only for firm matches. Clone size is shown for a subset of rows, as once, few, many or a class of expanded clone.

CDR3nt: TGTGCCAGCCAGAACAGGGCTGTGGACTATGGCTACACCTTC
CDR3aa: CASQNRAVDYGYTF
abundance: NA
j_gene: TRBJ1-2
v_gene: TRBV6-5
d_gene: NA

CDR3nt: TGTGCCAGCAGCTTAAGGGGGTGGGATGGAAACACCATATATTTT
CDR3aa: CASSLRGWDGNTIYF
abundance: few
j_gene: TRBJ1-3
v_gene: TRBV7-2
d_gene: NA

CDR3nt: TGTGCCAGCAGTTTATATCCCCCGGGGGATCCAGAGACCCAGTACTTC
CDR3aa: CASSLYPPGDPETQYF
abundance: NA
j_gene: TRBJ2-5
v_gene: TRBV27
d_gene: NA

CDR3nt: TGTGCCAGCAGCGGGGACAGGGGTAGGACTGAAGCTTTCTTT
CDR3aa: CASSGDRGRTEAFF
abundance: NA
j_gene: TRBJ1-1
v_gene: TRBV2
d_gene: TRBD1

CDR3nt: TGCGCCAGCAGCTTGGCCCTAGCGGGGGGTATCTCTGGGGCCAACGTCCTGACTTTC
CDR3aa: CASSLALAGGISGANVLTF
abundance: NA
j_gene: TRBJ2-6
v_gene: TRBV5-1
d_gene: TRBD2

CDR3nt: TGTGCCAGCAGTCAGCGGCCCACCTACGAGCAGTACTTC
CDR3aa: CASSQRPTYEQYF
abundance: NA
j_gene: TRBJ2-7
v_gene: TRBV6-5
d_gene: NA

CDR3nt: TGCGCCAGCAGTGAGTTGGCCCAACCAGGAGCTTTCTTT
CDR3aa: CASSELAQPGAFF
abundance: NA
j_gene: TRBJ1-1
v_gene: TRBV10-2
d_gene: NA

CDR3nt: TGTGCCAGCAGCCCTCGCGGGGCCGGGGACAGGGCCTACGAGCAGTACTTC
CDR3aa: CASSPRGAGDRAYEQYF
abundance: NA
j_gene: TRBJ2-7
v_gene: TRBV7-2
d_gene: TRBD1

CDR3nt: TGTGCCAGCAGTTCGACAGGGGGCAATAGCAATCAGCCCCAGCATTTT
CDR3aa: CASSSTGGNSNQPQHF
abundance: few
j_gene: TRBJ1-5
v_gene: TRBV6-5
d_gene: TRBD1

CDR3nt: TGTGCCAGCAGCCCGGGGGGCGGAGCGGGGGCTTGGAATGAGCAGTTCTTC
CDR3aa: CASSPGGGAGAWNEQFF
abundance: once
j_gene: TRBJ2-1
v_gene: TRBV7-9
d_gene: TRBD2

CDR3nt: TGCGCCAGCAGCTTGGGGGACTTCCTCACAGATACGCAGTATTTT
CDR3aa: CASSLGDFLTDTQYF
abundance: NA
j_gene: TRBJ2-3
v_gene: TRBV5-1
d_gene: NA

CDR3nt: TGTGCCAGCAGCCGAGACGGGGACAGACAGTACTTC
CDR3aa: CASSRDGDRQYF
abundance: NA
j_gene: TRBJ2-7
v_gene: TRBV9
d_gene: TRBD1

CDR3nt: TGTGCCAGCACCGTCGCGGGCACCTCTAACTATGGCTACACCTTC
CDR3aa: CASTVAGTSNYGYTF
abundance: NA
j_gene: TRBJ1-2
v_gene: TRBV6-5
d_gene: NA

CDR3nt: TGTGCCAGCACGAGACAGGGCTTAGGCACCGGGGAGCTGTTTTTT
CDR3aa: CASTRQGLGTGELFF
abundance: once
j_gene: TRBJ2-2
v_gene: TRBV2
d_gene: TRBD1

CDR3nt: TGCGCCAGCAGCCAAGAAAAAAACAGTTATGGCTACACCTTC
CDR3aa: CASSQEKNSYGYTF
abundance: NA
j_gene: TRBJ1-2
v_gene: TRBV4-1
d_gene: NA

CDR3nt: TGTGCCAGCAGCTTAAGCGGTTCCGCGGGACCCACAGATACGCAGTATTTT
CDR3aa: CASSLSGSAGPTDTQYF
abundance: NA
j_gene: TRBJ2-3
v_gene: TRBV7-2
d_gene: NA

CDR3nt: TGTGCCAGCAGCACAAGACATCGCGGGAACATTCAGTACTTC
CDR3aa: CASSTRHRGNIQYF
abundance: NA
j_gene: TRBJ2-4
v_gene: TRBV7-2
d_gene: NA

CDR3nt: TGTGCCAGCTCACTAAACCCCGCCCAGGCCCTCTATGGCTACACCTTC
CDR3aa: CASSLNPAQALYGYTF
abundance: NA
j_gene: TRBJ1-2
v_gene: TRBV18
d_gene: NA

CDR3nt: TGCAGTGCTAGTCGGCGGGGGGGTTCAGATACGCAGTATTTT
CDR3aa: CSASRRGGSDTQYF
abundance: NA
j_gene: TRBJ2-3
v_gene: TRBV20-1
d_gene: TRBD2

CDR3nt: TGTGCCATCAGAACGAGCGAAGATACGCAGTATTTT
CDR3aa: CAIRTSEDTQYF
abundance: NA
j_gene: TRBJ2-3
v_gene: TRBV10-3
d_gene: NA

CDR3nt: TGTGCCAGCAGTTACTCGAGGGACAGGAACACTGAAGCTTTCTTT
CDR3aa: CASSYSRDRNTEAFF
abundance: once
j_gene: TRBJ1-1
v_gene: TRBV6-5
d_gene: TRBD1

CDR3nt: TGTGCCAGCAGCTCCTCGACAGGGTTCTACAATGAGCAGTTCTTC
CDR3aa: CASSSSTGFYNEQFF
abundance: NA
j_gene: TRBJ2-1
v_gene: TRBV7-8
d_gene: TRBD1

CDR3nt: TGTGCCAGCAGCCTCCGGACTAGCGGGGTCACAGATACGCAGTATTTT
CDR3aa: CASSLRTSGVTDTQYF
abundance: NA
j_gene: TRBJ2-3
v_gene: TRBV7-2
d_gene: TRBD2

CDR3nt: TGTGCCAGTAGTATAGTTAGCGGCGAGGATGGCCTCTATGGCTACACCTTC
CDR3aa: CASSIVSGEDGLYGYTF
abundance: NA
j_gene: TRBJ1-2
v_gene: TRBV19
d_gene: NA

CDR3nt: TGTGCCAGTGGACAGCAAAACTACGAGCAGTACTTC
CDR3aa: CASGQQNYEQYF
abundance: few
j_gene: TRBJ2-7
v_gene: TRBV19
d_gene: NA

CDR3nt: TGTGCCAGCAGTTCCCCGATCGCAAGGGGTGAAGCTTTCTTT
CDR3aa: CASSSPIARGEAFF
abundance: NA
j_gene: TRBJ1-1
v_gene: TRBV6-5
d_gene: NA

CDR3nt: TGTGCCGGAGAACAGGGGGTTTCCTACAATGAGCAGTTCTTC
CDR3aa: CAGEQGVSYNEQFF
abundance: once
j_gene: TRBJ2-1
v_gene: TRBV6-5
d_gene: TRBD1

CDR3nt: TGTGCCAGCAGCCGCGGGGGGCTCAAGGAGACCCAGTACTTC
CDR3aa: CASSRGGLKETQYF
abundance: once
j_gene: TRBJ2-5
v_gene: TRBV7-2
d_gene: TRBD2

CDR3nt: TGTGCCAGCAGCCCAACAGGGAGTGGTGAGCAGTTCTTC
CDR3aa: CASSPTGSGEQFF
abundance: NA
j_gene: TRBJ2-1
v_gene: TRBV7-3
d_gene: NA

CDR3nt: TGTGCCAGCAGTTCCGGGACAGGGATCGGGGAGCTGTTTTTT
CDR3aa: CASSSGTGIGELFF
abundance: NA
j_gene: TRBJ2-2
v_gene: TRBV6-5
d_gene: TRBD1

CDR3nt: TGTGCCAGCAGCTCCCGGGACAGGGGGTTGTTCACTGAAGCTTTCTTT
CDR3aa: CASSSRDRGLFTEAFF
abundance: NA
j_gene: TRBJ1-1
v_gene: TRBV7-9
d_gene: TRBD1

CDR3nt: TGTGCCAGCAGCTACCTTCCGGGACTAGCTCGCCCCGGGGAGCTGTTTTTT
CDR3aa: CASSYLPGLARPGELFF
abundance: NA
j_gene: TRBJ2-2
v_gene: TRBV3-1/TRBV3-2
d_gene: TRBD2

CDR3nt: TGTGCCAGCAGCTTTTCAGGGGCGAACACTGAAGCTTTCTTT
CDR3aa: CASSFSGANTEAFF
abundance: NA
j_gene: TRBJ1-1
v_gene: TRBV7-9
d_gene: NA

CDR3nt: TGTGCCAGCTCACCACAGGGCAGAGGGTTTGGCTACACCTTC
CDR3aa: CASSPQGRGFGYTF
abundance: NA
j_gene: TRBJ1-2
v_gene: TRBV18
d_gene: NA

CDR3nt: TGTGCCAGCAGCGTCGGACTGTCCCTCGGGGAAAAACTGTTTTTT
CDR3aa: CASSVGLSLGEKLFF
abundance: few
j_gene: TRBJ1-4
v_gene: TRBV9
d_gene: NA

CDR3nt: TGTGCCAGCAGCTTAGTAACGTGGGGCCTTCGGCAGTTCTTC
CDR3aa: CASSLVTWGLRQFF
abundance: NA
j_gene: TRBJ2-1
v_gene: TRBV11-1
d_gene: NA

CDR3nt: TGTGCCTGGAGTGTAGAGGGTGAAAAACTGTTTTTT
CDR3aa: CAWSVEGEKLFF
abundance: once
j_gene: TRBJ1-4
v_gene: TRBV30
d_gene: NA

CDR3nt: TGCGCCAGCAGCCAACAACAGGGGGAGTATTCACCCCTCCACTTT
CDR3aa: CASSQQQGEYSPLHF
abundance: NA
j_gene: TRBJ1-6
v_gene: TRBV4-1
d_gene: TRBD1

CDR3nt: TGTGCCAGCAGTTTGGCGCAGGGTGGTAGGACCGGGGAGCTGTTTTTT
CDR3aa: CASSLAQGGRTGELFF
abundance: NA
j_gene: TRBJ2-2
v_gene: TRBV27
d_gene: NA

CDR3nt: TGTGCCAGCAGCTTGCCAGGGGGGAGAGACGAGCAGTACTTC
CDR3aa: CASSLPGGRDEQYF
abundance: NA
j_gene: TRBJ2-7
v_gene: TRBV5-5
d_gene: NA

CDR3nt: TGTGCCAGCACCCTAGGGACAGGGGGCACTGAAGCTTTCTTT
CDR3aa: CASTLGTGGTEAFF
abundance: once
j_gene: TRBJ1-1
v_gene: TRBV9
d_gene: TRBD1

CDR3nt: TGTGCCAGCAGCTTCTCTACTAGCGGCGGAGAGACCCAGTACTTC
CDR3aa: CASSFSTSGGETQYF
abundance: NA
j_gene: TRBJ2-5
v_gene: TRBV11-1
d_gene: TRBD2

CDR3nt: TGTGCCCAGGGGGCGAATCAGCCCCAGCATTTT
CDR3aa: CAQGANQPQHF
abundance: NA
j_gene: TRBJ1-5
v_gene: TRBV25-1
d_gene: TRBD1

CDR3nt: TGTGCCACCAGCAGCCAAAGACAGCGACATTATAGCAATCAGCCCCAGCATTTT
CDR3aa: CATSSQRQRHYSNQPQHF
abundance: NA
j_gene: TRBJ1-5
v_gene: TRBV15
d_gene: NA

CDR3nt: TGCGCCAGACGAAAGGGACACGACGAGCAGTACTTC
CDR3aa: CARRKGHDEQYF
abundance: NA
j_gene: TRBJ2-7
v_gene: TRBV23-1
d_gene: NA

CDR3nt: TGTGCCAGTAGTTTACAGGGGAACACTGAAGCTTTCTTT
CDR3aa: CASSLQGNTEAFF
abundance: few
j_gene: TRBJ1-1
v_gene: TRBV19
d_gene: NA

CDR3nt: TGTGCCAGCAGTTCGATCGGGGGTCGCGATTCACCCCTCCACTTT
CDR3aa: CASSSIGGRDSPLHF
abundance: NA
j_gene: TRBJ1-6
v_gene: TRBV5-4
d_gene: NA

CDR3nt: TGTGCCAGTAGTGAACGACTAGCGGGGGCCAACACAGTTTACGATACGCAGTATTTT
CDR3aa: CASSERLAGANTVYDTQYF
abundance: NA
j_gene: TRBJ2-3
v_gene: TRBV19
d_gene: TRBD2

CDR3nt: TGTGCCAGCAGTTTGGACAGGGGTTCTGGAAGCAATCAGCCCCAGCATTTT
CDR3aa: CASSLDRGSGSNQPQHF
abundance: once
j_gene: TRBJ1-5
v_gene: TRBV28
d_gene: TRBD1

CDR3nt: TGTGCCAGCAGCTCGACAGTGACCTTAAACACCGGGGAGCTGTTTTTT
CDR3aa: CASSSTVTLNTGELFF
abundance: NA
j_gene: TRBJ2-2
v_gene: TRBV9
d_gene: NA

CDR3nt: TGTGCCAGAGGGACTGAACAAGAGACCCAGTACTTC
CDR3aa: CARGTEQETQYF
abundance: NA
j_gene: TRBJ2-5
v_gene: TRBV2
d_gene: NA

CDR3nt: TGTGCCAGCAGCTTAAGGGGTTCTCATGATGGCTACACCTTC
CDR3aa: CASSLRGSHDGYTF
abundance: NA
j_gene: TRBJ1-2
v_gene: TRBV7-9
d_gene: NA

CDR3nt: TGTGCCAGCAACGCCTGGGGGGAGAACATTCAGTACTTC
CDR3aa: CASNAWGENIQYF
abundance: NA
j_gene: TRBJ2-4
v_gene: TRBV27
d_gene: NA

CDR3nt: TGTGCCAGCAGCTTGTCCGGGATCCCGCGAGATCAGCCCCAGCATTTT
CDR3aa: CASSLSGIPRDQPQHF
abundance: few
j_gene: TRBJ1-5
v_gene: TRBV7-2
d_gene: NA